This T cell receptor beta chain was documented in a study of shared clonotypes between healthy human individuals. Germline V CDR1 and CDR2: SGDLS, YYNGEE. Trimming shortened V by 4 bases and J by 6 bases, and 11 bases separated the two germline ends. The CDR3 runs to 13 residues. Researchers divided each subset's genomic DNA evenly across several immunoSEQ plates. Only in-frame clones appear in the TCRdb table, and some are missing; sequencing was by immunoSEQ multiplex PCR. The sample lists 2 million to 3 million clones, 93% seen once, with 0.36% in the top ten. Study observations and caveats: Larger estimated richness was generally seen in naive subsets than in memory subsets.

Donors comprised only Caucasian adults living in Nashville, Tennessee. The split of CD4+ cells yielded CD45RA+ naive and CD45RA-negative memory subsets. As for this clone: Its antigen remains unknown.

This chain connects TRBV9 to TRBJ2-1; D is uncertain. Sequenced sample: naive CD4+ T cells from PBMCs. Subset reported: CD45RA+ positively selected. The clonotype originates from a man aged 18 to 29 in good health. Some clones in this sample may be carry-over from other donors' samples. The CDR3 protein is CASSRIPGNEQFF. The CDR3 DNA follows: TGTGCCAGCAGCCGGATCCCGGGCAATGAGCAGTTCTTC.